The clone carrying this T cell receptor beta chain was seen more than once but under ten times. The data stem from a study of blood T cell repertoires in COVID-19. The protocol was immunoSEQ multiplex PCR, while the TCRdb copy is restricted to in-frame clones and leaves out a portion. The sample contains 65,000 to 100,000 clones, around 80% of which appear only once. This CDR3 is 15 amino acids long. CDR1 and CDR2 from the germline V gene are KGHSH and LQKENI. V gave up 3 bases and J gave up 4 bases, with 15 bases separating them. Sample: peripheral blood. The clonotype was recovered from a woman older than 75 with acute or convalescent COVID-19. The chain couples TRBV18 to TRBJ1-1; the D gene is possibly TRBD1 (5 bases). CDR3 sequence reads: CASSPTTGRGTEAFF. In DNA, the CDR3 is TGTGCCAGCTCACCTACCACGGGGCGGGGCACTGAAGCTTTCTTT.